These T cell receptor beta chains were read from a single sample in a study of shared clonotypes between healthy human individuals. Profiling relied on immunoSEQ multiplex PCR, and the TCRdb table lists in-frame clones only, not all of them. The sample records over 1.4 million clones, around 97% being singletons. Source material: naive CD4+ T cells sorted from blood. Receptors originate from a man younger than 45 in good health. The CDR3 runs from the conserved cysteine through the conserved F or W. Fields, in order: V gene, clone size, CDR3 length, J gene, D gene, CDR3 protein, CDR3 DNA. A D gene is named only where the DNA matches it firmly. For some rows the clone size is stated as once, few or many, or as a class when expanded; others skip it.

v_call: TRBV19; clone_size: NA; cdr3_length: 15; j_call: TRBJ1-5; d_call: TRBD1; cdr3_aa: CASSLDRGRDQPQHF; cdr3_nt: TGTGCCAGTAGCCTAGACAGGGGGCGCGACCAGCCCCAGCATTTT
v_call: TRBV18; clone_size: NA; cdr3_length: 14; j_call: TRBJ1-1; d_call: NA; cdr3_aa: CASSRGARDTEAFF; cdr3_nt: TGTGCCAGCTCACGGGGGGCGCGAGATACTGAAGCTTTCTTT
v_call: TRBV5-1; clone_size: NA; cdr3_length: 15; j_call: TRBJ2-7; d_call: TRBD2; cdr3_aa: CASSIDLAGGYEQYF; cdr3_nt: TGCGCCAGCAGCATCGATCTAGCGGGAGGCTACGAGCAGTACTTC
v_call: TRBV29-1; clone_size: NA; cdr3_length: 13; j_call: TRBJ1-3; d_call: NA; cdr3_aa: CSVVQQAGNTIYF; cdr3_nt: TGCAGCGTTGTTCAACAGGCTGGAAACACCATATATTTT
v_call: TRBV29-1; clone_size: NA; cdr3_length: 10; j_call: TRBJ2-1; d_call: NA; cdr3_aa: CSTGQDEQFF; cdr3_nt: TGCAGTACGGGGCAGGATGAGCAGTTCTTC
v_call: TRBV15; clone_size: NA; cdr3_length: 16; j_call: TRBJ2-2; d_call: NA; cdr3_aa: CATSRSTGTNTGELFF; cdr3_nt: TGTGCCACCAGCAGATCCACCGGGACCAACACCGGGGAGCTGTTTTTT
v_call: TRBV2; clone_size: NA; cdr3_length: 13; j_call: TRBJ2-3; d_call: NA; cdr3_aa: CASSPHSTDTQYF; cdr3_nt: TGTGCCAGCAGTCCCCATAGCACAGATACGCAGTATTTT
v_call: TRBV2; clone_size: once; cdr3_length: 11; j_call: TRBJ2-7; d_call: NA; cdr3_aa: CASSPSYEQYF; cdr3_nt: TGTGCCAGCAGTCCCTCCTACGAGCAGTACTTC
v_call: TRBV2; clone_size: NA; cdr3_length: 17; j_call: TRBJ1-4; d_call: TRBD1; cdr3_aa: CASSGQGFRATNEKLFF; cdr3_nt: TGTGCCAGCAGCGGACAGGGTTTTCGCGCAACTAATGAAAAACTGTTTTTT
v_call: TRBV5-1; clone_size: NA; cdr3_length: 14; j_call: TRBJ1-4; d_call: NA; cdr3_aa: CASSSGAINEKLFF; cdr3_nt: TGCGCCAGCAGCTCAGGGGCGATTAATGAAAAACTGTTTTTT
v_call: TRBV2; clone_size: NA; cdr3_length: 11; j_call: TRBJ2-5; d_call: NA; cdr3_aa: CASSVGETQYF; cdr3_nt: TGTGCCAGCAGTGTTGGGGAGACCCAGTACTTC
v_call: TRBV7-9; clone_size: NA; cdr3_length: 18; j_call: TRBJ2-1; d_call: TRBD2; cdr3_aa: CASSLVGGSGRSPNEQFF; cdr3_nt: TGTGCCAGCAGCTTAGTTGGAGGTAGCGGGAGGTCCCCTAATGAGCAGTTCTTC
v_call: TRBV29-1; clone_size: NA; cdr3_length: 14; j_call: TRBJ2-3; d_call: NA; cdr3_aa: CSVEEGAQPDTQYF; cdr3_nt: TGCAGCGTTGAAGAGGGGGCGCAGCCAGATACGCAGTATTTT
v_call: TRBV10-3; clone_size: NA; cdr3_length: 14; j_call: TRBJ2-3; d_call: NA; cdr3_aa: CASEPESSTDTQYF; cdr3_nt: TGTGCCTCAGAACCCGAGTCTAGCACAGATACGCAGTATTTT
v_call: TRBV5-1; clone_size: NA; cdr3_length: 15; j_call: TRBJ2-1; d_call: TRBD1; cdr3_aa: CASSLAQGAYNEQFF; cdr3_nt: TGCGCCAGCAGCTTGGCACAGGGGGCCTACAATGAGCAGTTCTTC
v_call: TRBV7-2; clone_size: NA; cdr3_length: 14; j_call: TRBJ1-5; d_call: TRBD1; cdr3_aa: CASSLKGAGQPQHF; cdr3_nt: TGTGCCAGCAGCTTAAAGGGGGCCGGGCAGCCCCAGCATTTT
v_call: TRBV7-9; clone_size: few; cdr3_length: 16; j_call: TRBJ2-1; d_call: TRBD1; cdr3_aa: CASRREDRVFHNEQFF; cdr3_nt: TGTGCCAGCAGACGAGAAGACAGGGTCTTTCACAATGAGCAGTTCTTC
v_call: TRBV14; clone_size: NA; cdr3_length: 15; j_call: TRBJ2-2; d_call: NA; cdr3_aa: CASSLRRVGTGELFF; cdr3_nt: TGTGCCAGCAGCCTACGGAGGGTGGGCACCGGGGAGCTGTTTTTT
v_call: TRBV5-1; clone_size: NA; cdr3_length: 12; j_call: TRBJ2-1; d_call: NA; cdr3_aa: CASSHPGYEQFF; cdr3_nt: TGCGCCAGCAGCCACCCTGGGTATGAGCAGTTCTTC
v_call: TRBV18; clone_size: NA; cdr3_length: 15; j_call: TRBJ2-5; d_call: TRBD1; cdr3_aa: CASSPLDRDQEAQYF; cdr3_nt: TGTGCCAGCTCACCGCTGGACAGGGACCAAGAGGCCCAGTACTTC
v_call: TRBV4-1; clone_size: once; cdr3_length: 17; j_call: TRBJ1-4; d_call: NA; cdr3_aa: CASSPDRSEGINEKLFF; cdr3_nt: TGCGCCAGCAGCCCCGATAGATCCGAGGGGATTAATGAAAAACTGTTTTTT
v_call: TRBV19; clone_size: NA; cdr3_length: 16; j_call: TRBJ2-1; d_call: NA; cdr3_aa: CASSMSGTGIYNEQFF; cdr3_nt: TGTGCCAGTAGTATGAGCGGGACAGGAATATACAATGAGCAGTTCTTC
v_call: TRBV11-2; clone_size: NA; cdr3_length: 17; j_call: TRBJ2-3; d_call: TRBD2; cdr3_aa: CASSLVGTSGSTDTQYF; cdr3_nt: TGTGCCAGCAGCTTAGTCGGGACTAGCGGAAGCACAGATACGCAGTATTTT
v_call: TRBV7-6; clone_size: once; cdr3_length: 14; j_call: TRBJ2-1; d_call: NA; cdr3_aa: CASSPGTANNEQFF; cdr3_nt: TGTGCCAGCAGCCCAGGGACGGCTAACAATGAGCAGTTCTTC
v_call: TRBV19; clone_size: NA; cdr3_length: 17; j_call: TRBJ2-7; d_call: NA; cdr3_aa: CASSIGGSRGASYEQYF; cdr3_nt: TGTGCCAGTAGTATAGGAGGGAGCAGGGGGGCTTCCTACGAGCAGTACTTC
v_call: TRBV7-2; clone_size: NA; cdr3_length: 16; j_call: TRBJ1-1; d_call: NA; cdr3_aa: CASSPTIGQGRAEAFF; cdr3_nt: TGTGCCAGCAGCCCGACCATAGGGCAGGGTAGGGCTGAAGCTTTCTTT
v_call: TRBV5-4; clone_size: NA; cdr3_length: 14; j_call: TRBJ1-1; d_call: NA; cdr3_aa: CASSPGAGITEAFF; cdr3_nt: TGTGCCAGCAGCCCAGGGGCAGGGATCACTGAAGCTTTCTTT
v_call: TRBV19; clone_size: NA; cdr3_length: 16; j_call: TRBJ2-3; d_call: TRBD1; cdr3_aa: CASSVPGQGYRDTQYF; cdr3_nt: TGTGCCAGTAGTGTCCCGGGACAGGGCTACAGGGATACGCAGTATTTT
v_call: TRBV11-2; clone_size: NA; cdr3_length: 14; j_call: TRBJ1-2; d_call: TRBD1; cdr3_aa: CASSLQGFYYGYTF; cdr3_nt: TGTGCCAGCAGCCTACAGGGGTTTTACTATGGCTACACCTTC
v_call: TRBV30; clone_size: few; cdr3_length: 12; j_call: TRBJ1-1; d_call: NA; cdr3_aa: CAWADQYTEAFF; cdr3_nt: TGTGCCTGGGCGGATCAGTACACTGAAGCTTTCTTT
v_call: TRBV5-1; clone_size: NA; cdr3_length: 13; j_call: TRBJ1-2; d_call: TRBD1; cdr3_aa: CASSNTGDGGYTF; cdr3_nt: TGCGCCAGCAGCAACACAGGGGACGGCGGCTACACCTTC
v_call: TRBV27; clone_size: NA; cdr3_length: 17; j_call: TRBJ2-7; d_call: TRBD2; cdr3_aa: CASSLSVLAGGHYEQYF; cdr3_nt: TGTGCCAGCAGTTTATCCGTACTAGCGGGAGGCCACTACGAGCAGTACTTC
v_call: TRBV7-2; clone_size: once; cdr3_length: 12; j_call: TRBJ2-5; d_call: NA; cdr3_aa: CASSFGRETQYF; cdr3_nt: TGTGCCAGCAGCTTTGGTAGAGAGACCCAGTACTTC
v_call: TRBV7-2; clone_size: once; cdr3_length: 17; j_call: TRBJ2-7; d_call: NA; cdr3_aa: CASSLGQGSSRAYEQYF; cdr3_nt: TGTGCCAGCAGCTTAGGTCAGGGTTCTTCCCGAGCTTACGAGCAGTACTTC
v_call: TRBV7-2; clone_size: once; cdr3_length: 19; j_call: TRBJ2-2; d_call: NA; cdr3_aa: CASSLVGGGQGSGTGELFF; cdr3_nt: TGTGCCAGCAGCTTAGTAGGTGGTGGGCAGGGATCAGGCACCGGGGAGCTGTTTTTT
v_call: TRBV7-9; clone_size: NA; cdr3_length: 12; j_call: TRBJ1-1; d_call: NA; cdr3_aa: CASSHMGTEAFF; cdr3_nt: TGTGCCAGCAGCCATATGGGCACTGAAGCTTTCTTT
v_call: TRBV11-3; clone_size: NA; cdr3_length: 14; j_call: TRBJ2-7; d_call: NA; cdr3_aa: CASSLRTQTYEQYF; cdr3_nt: TGTGCCAGCAGCTTAAGGACTCAGACCTACGAGCAGTACTTC
v_call: TRBV14; clone_size: NA; cdr3_length: 13; j_call: TRBJ2-5; d_call: NA; cdr3_aa: CASSQGLKETQYF; cdr3_nt: TGTGCCAGCAGCCAAGGCCTCAAAGAGACCCAGTACTTC
v_call: TRBV18; clone_size: NA; cdr3_length: 14; j_call: TRBJ2-7; d_call: NA; cdr3_aa: CASSQDGANYEQYF; cdr3_nt: TGTGCCAGCTCACAAGACGGAGCAAACTACGAGCAGTACTTC